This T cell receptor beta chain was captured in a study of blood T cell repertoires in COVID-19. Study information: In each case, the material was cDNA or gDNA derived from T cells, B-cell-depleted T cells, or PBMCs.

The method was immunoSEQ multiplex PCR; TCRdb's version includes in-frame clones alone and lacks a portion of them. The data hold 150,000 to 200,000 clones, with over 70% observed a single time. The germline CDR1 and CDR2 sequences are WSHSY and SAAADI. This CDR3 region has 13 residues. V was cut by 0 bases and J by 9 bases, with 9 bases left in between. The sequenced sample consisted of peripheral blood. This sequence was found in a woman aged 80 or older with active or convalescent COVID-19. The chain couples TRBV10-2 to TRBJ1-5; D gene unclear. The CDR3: CASSESSGGPQHF. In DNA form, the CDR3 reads TGCGCCAGCAGTGAGTCTAGTGGAGGGCCCCAGCATTTT.